This section outlines one T cell receptor beta chain sequence together with its context. The antigen is undetermined. This sample stems from a study of T cell responses to AZD1222 COVID-19 vaccine. Whole-study findings and limits: Unmutated regions of variants are reportedly targeted by nearly half of spike-specific TCRs. Vaccine-related CD4 TCRs covered spike, predominating at 160-218 and 743-854.

TCRdb keeps only in-frame clones here, not all; method: immunoSEQ multiplex PCR. The sample contains about 140,000 clones, approximately 90% of which appear only once. Here the sequenced sample was peripheral blood, taken on day 0 of AZD1222 vaccination. The sequence came from an adult in good health.

CDR3 protein: CASSAPGSSSYNSPLHF. CDR3 in DNA: TGTGCCAGCAGCGCGCCGGGCAGTAGCTCCTATAATTCACCCCTCCACTTT. J is TRBJ1-6 and V is TRBV7-9; no definite D call. V was trimmed by 5 bases and J by 0 bases, leaving 14 bases between them. Germline CDR1 SEHNR, CDR2 FQNEAQ (reference sequence). The CDR3 runs to 17 residues.